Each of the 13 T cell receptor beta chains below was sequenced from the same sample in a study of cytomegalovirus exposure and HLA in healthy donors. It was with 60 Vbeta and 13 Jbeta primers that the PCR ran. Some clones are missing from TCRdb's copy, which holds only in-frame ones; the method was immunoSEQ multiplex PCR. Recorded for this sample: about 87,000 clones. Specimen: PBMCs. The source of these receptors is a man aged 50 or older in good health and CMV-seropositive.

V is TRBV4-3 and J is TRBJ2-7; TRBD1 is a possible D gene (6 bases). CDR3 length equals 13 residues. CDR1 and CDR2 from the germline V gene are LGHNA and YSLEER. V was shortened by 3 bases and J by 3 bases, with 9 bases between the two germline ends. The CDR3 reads CASSHDRSYEQYF. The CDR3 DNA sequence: TGCGCCAGCAGCCACGACAGGAGCTACGAGCAGTACTTC.

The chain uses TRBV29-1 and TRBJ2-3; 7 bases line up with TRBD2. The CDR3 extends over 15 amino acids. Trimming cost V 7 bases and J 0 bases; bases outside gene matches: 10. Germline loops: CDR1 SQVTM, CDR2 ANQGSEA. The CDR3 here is CSAGGTGGSTDTQYF. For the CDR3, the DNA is TGCAGCGCCGGAGGGACGGGAGGAAGCACAGATACGCAGTATTTT.

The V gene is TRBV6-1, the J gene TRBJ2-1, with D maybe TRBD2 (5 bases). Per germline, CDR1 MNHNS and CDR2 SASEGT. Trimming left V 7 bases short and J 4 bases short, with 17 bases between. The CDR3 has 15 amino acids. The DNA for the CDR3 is TGTGCCAGCACTCAAACTAGAAGACTTTACAATGAGCAGTTCTTC. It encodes CASTQTRRLYNEQFF.

Here the CDR3 DNA reads TGTGCCAGCAGCCAAGATACAGGGAACACCGGGGAGCTGTTTTTT. Protein sequence: CASSQDTGNTGELFF. The chain has TRBV4-2 and TRBJ2-2, with D possibly being TRBD1 (5 bases). CDR3 length: 15 residues. Germline loops: CDR1 LGHNA, CDR2 YNFKEQ. V lost 0 bases and J 1 base, leaving 6 bases between the germline ends.

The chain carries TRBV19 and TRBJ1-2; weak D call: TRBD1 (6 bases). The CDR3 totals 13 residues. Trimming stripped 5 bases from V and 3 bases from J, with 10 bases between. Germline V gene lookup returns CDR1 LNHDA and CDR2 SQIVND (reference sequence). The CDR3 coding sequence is TGTGCCAGTAGTGAACAGGGAGACTATGGCTACACCTTC. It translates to CASSEQGDYGYTF.

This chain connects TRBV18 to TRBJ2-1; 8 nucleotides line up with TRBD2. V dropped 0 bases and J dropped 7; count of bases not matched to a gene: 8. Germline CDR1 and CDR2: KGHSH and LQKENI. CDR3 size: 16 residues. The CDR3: CASSPPTGGLKNEQFF. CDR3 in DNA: TGTGCCAGCTCACCACCCACGGGAGGGTTAAAAAATGAGCAGTTCTTC.

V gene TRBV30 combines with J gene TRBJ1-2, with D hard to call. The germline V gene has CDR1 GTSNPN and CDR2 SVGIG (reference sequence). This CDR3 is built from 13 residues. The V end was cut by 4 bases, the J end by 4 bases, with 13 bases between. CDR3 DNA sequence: TGTGCCTGGACCCCTCCCACAGTCTATGGCTACACCTTC. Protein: CAWTPPTVYGYTF.

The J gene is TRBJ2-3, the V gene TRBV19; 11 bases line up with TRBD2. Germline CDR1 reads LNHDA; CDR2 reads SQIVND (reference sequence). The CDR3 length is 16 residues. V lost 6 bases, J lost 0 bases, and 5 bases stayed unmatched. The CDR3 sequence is CASSTRLAGSTDTQYF. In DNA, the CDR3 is TGTGCCAGTAGCACACGACTAGCGGGAAGCACAGATACGCAGTATTTT.

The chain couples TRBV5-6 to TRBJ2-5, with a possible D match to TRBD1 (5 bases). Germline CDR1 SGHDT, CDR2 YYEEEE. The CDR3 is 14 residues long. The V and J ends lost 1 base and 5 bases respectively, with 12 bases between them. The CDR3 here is CASSLKGSSETQYF. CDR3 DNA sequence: TGTGCCAGCAGCTTGAAGGGGTCGAGCGAGACCCAGTACTTC.

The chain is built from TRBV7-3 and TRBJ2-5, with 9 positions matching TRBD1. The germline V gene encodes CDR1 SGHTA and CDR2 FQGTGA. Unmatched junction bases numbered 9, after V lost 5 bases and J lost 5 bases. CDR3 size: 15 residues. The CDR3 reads CASSLGTGIRETQYF. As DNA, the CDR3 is TGTGCCAGCAGCCTAGGGACAGGGATTAGGGAGACCCAGTACTTC.

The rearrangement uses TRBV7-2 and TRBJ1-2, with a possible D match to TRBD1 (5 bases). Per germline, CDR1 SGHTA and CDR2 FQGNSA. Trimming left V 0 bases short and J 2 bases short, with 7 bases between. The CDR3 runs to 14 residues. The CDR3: CASSLAGGNYGYTF. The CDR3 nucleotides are TGTGCCAGCAGCTTAGCGGGGGGGAACTATGGCTACACCTTC. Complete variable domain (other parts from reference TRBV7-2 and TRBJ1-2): GAGVSQSPSNKVTEKGKDVELRCDPISGHTALYWYRQSLGQGLEFLIYFQGNSAPDKSGLPSDRFSAERTGGSVSTLTIQRTQQEDSAVYLCASSLAGGNYGYTFGSGTRLTVV.

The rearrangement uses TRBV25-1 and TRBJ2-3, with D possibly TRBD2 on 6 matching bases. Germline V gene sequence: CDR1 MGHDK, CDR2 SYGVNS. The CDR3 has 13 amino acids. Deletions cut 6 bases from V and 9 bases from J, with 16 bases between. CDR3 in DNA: TGTGCCAGCAGGACGGGAGCGACGATGACGCAGTATTTT. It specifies CASRTGATMTQYF.

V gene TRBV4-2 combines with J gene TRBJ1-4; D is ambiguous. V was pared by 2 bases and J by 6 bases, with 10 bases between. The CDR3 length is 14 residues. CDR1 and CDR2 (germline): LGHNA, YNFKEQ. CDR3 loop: CASSQPVRDEKLFF. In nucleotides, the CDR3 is TGTGCCAGCAGCCAACCAGTCCGGGATGAAAAACTGTTTTTT.